This T cell receptor beta chain came from a study of cytomegalovirus exposure and HLA in healthy donors. With 60 Vbeta and 13 Jbeta primers, the PCR was carried out. Clones were sequenced by immunoSEQ multiplex PCR, and TCRdb holds only the in-frame ones, with some missing. Here the sample spans tens of thousands of clones, approximately 80% being singletons. Those who donated were healthy bone marrow donors. V shed 6 bases, J shed 9 bases, and the junction held 2 bases outside the gene matches. The CDR3 has 11 amino acids. The V gene's germline CDR1 is LNHDA and CDR2 SQIVND (reference sequence). Sequenced material: PBMCs. V is TRBV19 and J is TRBJ2-1; 7 bases fit TRBD1. The clonotype comes from a woman aged 18-35 years in good health and CMV-seropositive. The CDR3 sequence is CASSRQGEQFF. CDR3 DNA sequence: TGTGCCAGTAGCCGACAGGGTGAGCAGTTCTTC. Full variable domain (rest looked up from reference TRBV19 and TRBJ2-1): DGGITQSPKYLFRKEGQNVTLSCEQNLNHDAMYWYRQDPGQGLRLIYYSQIVNDFQKGDIAEGYSVSREKKESFPLTVTSAQKNPTAFYLCASSRQGEQFFGPGTRLTVL.